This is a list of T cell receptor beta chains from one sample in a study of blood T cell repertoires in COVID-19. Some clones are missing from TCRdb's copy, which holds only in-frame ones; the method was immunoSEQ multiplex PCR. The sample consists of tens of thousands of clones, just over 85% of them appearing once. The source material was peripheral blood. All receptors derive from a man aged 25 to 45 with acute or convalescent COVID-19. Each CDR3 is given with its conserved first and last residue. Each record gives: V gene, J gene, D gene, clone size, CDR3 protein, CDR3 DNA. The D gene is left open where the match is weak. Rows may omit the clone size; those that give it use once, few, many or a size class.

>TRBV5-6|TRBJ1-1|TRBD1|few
CASSFGTGGRAFF
TGTGCCAGCAGCTTCGGGACAGGGGGGCGAGCTTTCTTT
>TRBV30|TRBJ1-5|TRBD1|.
CAWSVFPGQTISNQPQHF
TGTGCCTGGAGTGTCTTCCCGGGACAGACAATAAGCAATCAGCCCCAGCATTTT
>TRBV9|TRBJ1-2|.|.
CASSVEGIYGYTF
TGTGCCAGCAGCGTGGAGGGTATCTATGGCTACACCTTC
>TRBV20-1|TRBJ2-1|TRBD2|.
CSASFSGSHNEQFF
TGCAGTGCTAGTTTTAGCGGGAGCCACAATGAGCAGTTCTTC
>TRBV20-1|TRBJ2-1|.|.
CSARDIREQFF
TGCAGTGCTAGAGATATCCGTGAGCAGTTCTTC
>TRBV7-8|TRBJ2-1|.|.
CASSLGGVQGVNEQFF
TGTGCCAGCAGCTTAGGAGGCGTACAGGGTGTGAATGAGCAGTTCTTC
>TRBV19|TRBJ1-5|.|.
CASSILGSQPQHF
TGTGCCAGTAGTATTCTAGGTTCTCAGCCCCAGCATTTT
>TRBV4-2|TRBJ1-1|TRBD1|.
CASSQEIRGRNEGAFF
TGTGCCAGCAGCCAAGAGATAAGGGGGCGTAATGAGGGAGCTTTCTTT
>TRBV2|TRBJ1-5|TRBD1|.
CASSPSRGLTQPQHF
TGTGCCAGCAGTCCTAGCAGGGGGTTAACTCAGCCCCAGCATTTT
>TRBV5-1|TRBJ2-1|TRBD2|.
CASSLAASGGGEQFF
TGCGCCAGCAGCTTGGCTGCTAGCGGGGGGGGTGAGCAGTTCTTC
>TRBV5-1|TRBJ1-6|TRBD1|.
CASSPGDSSYNSPLHF
TGCGCCAGCAGCCCGGGGGACAGCTCCTATAATTCACCCCTCCACTTT
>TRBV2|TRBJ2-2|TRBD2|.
CASSETGLAGANTGELFF
TGTGCCAGCAGCGAGACCGGACTAGCGGGGGCCAACACCGGGGAGCTGTTTTTT
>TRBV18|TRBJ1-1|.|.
CASSPDVRVGTEAFF
TGTGCCAGCTCACCAGACGTCAGGGTGGGAACTGAAGCTTTCTTT
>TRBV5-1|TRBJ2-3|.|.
CASSNRDSRDTQYF
TGCGCCAGCAGCAACCGGGACTCTAGAGATACGCAGTATTTT
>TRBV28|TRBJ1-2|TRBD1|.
CASSLQAGGGYTF
TGTGCCAGCAGTTTGCAGGCAGGGGGTGGCTACACCTTC
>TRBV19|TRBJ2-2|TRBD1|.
CASLTGNANTGELFF
TGTGCCAGCCTGACAGGGAACGCGAACACCGGGGAGCTGTTTTTT
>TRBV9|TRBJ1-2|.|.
CASSGHSNPGSYGYTF
TGTGCCAGCAGCGGTCACTCGAATCCGGGATCTTACGGCTACACCTTC
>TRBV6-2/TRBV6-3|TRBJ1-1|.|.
CASSPRGEINTEAFF
TGTGCCAGCAGTCCCCGTGGGGAGATTAACACTGAAGCTTTCTTT
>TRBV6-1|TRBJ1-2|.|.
CASSEARRSYGYTF
TGTGCCAGCAGTGAAGCGCGACGGAGCTATGGCTACACCTTC
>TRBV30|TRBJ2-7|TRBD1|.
CAWSTPPPGQSPYEQYF
TGTGCCTGGAGCACTCCGCCACCGGGACAGAGTCCCTACGAGCAGTACTTC
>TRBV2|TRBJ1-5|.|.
CASNEGQPNQPQHF
TGTGCCAGCAATGAAGGACAGCCCAATCAGCCCCAGCATTTT
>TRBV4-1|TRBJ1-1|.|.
CASSHFDRLNTEAFF
TGCGCCAGCAGCCATTTCGACAGACTGAACACTGAAGCTTTCTTT
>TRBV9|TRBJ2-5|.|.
CASSRTAQETQYF
TGTGCCAGCAGCCGGACAGCGCAAGAGACCCAGTACTTC
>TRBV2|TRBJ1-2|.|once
CASSFAGGGEDGYTF
TGTGCCAGCAGTTTCGCGGGCGGTGGGGAAGATGGCTACACCTTC
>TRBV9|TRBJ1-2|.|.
CASSVAPVPEVGGFAGYTF
TGTGCCAGCAGCGTAGCCCCGGTTCCGGAGGTCGGTGGTTTTGCTGGCTACACCTTC
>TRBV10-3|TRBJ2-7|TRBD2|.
CAISESSSGGYEQYF
TGTGCCATCAGTGAGTCGTCTAGCGGGGGGTACGAGCAGTACTTC
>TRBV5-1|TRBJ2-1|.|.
CASSLEPSLNEQFF
TGCGCCAGCAGCTTGGAGCCCTCTCTGAATGAGCAGTTCTTC
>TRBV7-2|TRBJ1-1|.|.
CASSFQGPYTEAFF
TGTGCCAGCAGCTTCCAGGGGCCCTACACTGAAGCTTTCTTT
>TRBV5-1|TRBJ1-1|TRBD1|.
CASSFGTGPREAFF
TGCGCCAGCAGCTTTGGGACAGGCCCAAGGGAAGCTTTCTTT
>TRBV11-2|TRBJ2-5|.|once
CASSSQETQYF
TGTGCCAGCAGCTCACAAGAGACCCAGTACTTC
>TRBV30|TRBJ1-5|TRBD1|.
CAWSVGTGYQPQHF
TGTGCCTGGAGTGTTGGGACAGGGTATCAGCCCCAGCATTTT
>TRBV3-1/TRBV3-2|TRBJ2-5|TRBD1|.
CASSQTGRKETQYF
TGTGCCAGCAGCCAGACAGGGAGAAAAGAGACCCAGTACTTC
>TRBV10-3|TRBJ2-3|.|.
CAISEWRDTDTQYF
TGTGCCATCAGTGAGTGGAGAGATACAGATACGCAGTATTTT
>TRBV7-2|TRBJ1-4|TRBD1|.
CASSLGDRLITTNEKLFF
TGTGCCAGCAGCTTAGGGGACAGGCTAATTACAACTAATGAAAAACTGTTTTTT
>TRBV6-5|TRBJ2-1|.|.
CASRESYNEQFF
TGTGCCAGCAGAGAGTCATACAATGAGCAGTTCTTC
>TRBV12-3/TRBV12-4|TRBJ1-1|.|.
CASSSRETRGGFF
TGTGCCAGCAGCTCCCGTGAAACTAGGGGGGGTTTCTTT
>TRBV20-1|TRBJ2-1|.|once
CSASLANEQFF
TGCAGTGCTAGCTTGGCCAATGAGCAGTTCTTC
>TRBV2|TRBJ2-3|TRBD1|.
CASSERGTGDTQYF
TGTGCCAGCAGTGAGAGGGGGACAGGCGATACGCAGTATTTT
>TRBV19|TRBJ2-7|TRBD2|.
CASSPPPYGRSSYEQYF
TGTGCCAGTAGCCCACCCCCCTACGGGAGGAGCTCCTACGAGCAGTACTTC
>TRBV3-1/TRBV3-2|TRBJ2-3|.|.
CASSSRKTGTDTQYF
TGTGCCAGCAGCTCGCGCAAAACAGGGACAGATACGCAGTATTTT
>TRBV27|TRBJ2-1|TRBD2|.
CASSLASGSGVEQFF
TGTGCCAGCAGTTTAGCCAGCGGGAGCGGTGTGGAGCAGTTCTTC
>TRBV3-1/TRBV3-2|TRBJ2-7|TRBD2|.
CASSRKGLAGVEQYF
TGTGCCAGCAGCCGAAAGGGACTAGCGGGAGTCGAGCAGTACTTC
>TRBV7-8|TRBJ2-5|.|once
CASSRNVPGIFQETQYF
TGTGCCAGCAGCCGTAACGTTCCGGGAATTTTCCAAGAGACCCAGTACTTC
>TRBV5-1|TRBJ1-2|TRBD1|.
CASSSMGQGPSGGYTF
TGCGCCAGCAGCTCCATGGGACAGGGGCCCTCGGGGGGCTACACCTTC
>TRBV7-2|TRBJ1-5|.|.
CASSWGPGDLQPQHF
TGTGCCAGCAGCTGGGGGCCAGGTGATCTTCAGCCCCAGCATTTT
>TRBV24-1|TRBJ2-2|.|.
CATSGSDTGELFF
TGTGCCACCAGTGGTTCAGACACCGGGGAGCTGTTTTTT
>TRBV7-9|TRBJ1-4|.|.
CASSLGGTPNEKLFF
TGTGCCAGCAGCTTAGGAGGGACACCCAACGAAAAACTGTTTTTT
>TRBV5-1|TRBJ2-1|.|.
CASSLALALDEQFF
TGCGCCAGCAGCCTCGCACTAGCATTAGATGAGCAGTTCTTC
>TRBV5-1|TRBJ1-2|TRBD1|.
CASSPKQGNYGYTF
TGCGCCAGCAGCCCTAAACAGGGGAACTATGGCTACACCTTC
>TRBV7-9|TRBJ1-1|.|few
CASSFDRQTEAFF
TGTGCCAGCAGCTTTGACAGGCAAACTGAAGCTTTCTTT
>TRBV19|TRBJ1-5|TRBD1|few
CASSIDYGTGGRGNQPQHF
TGTGCCAGTAGTATAGATTATGGGACAGGGGGTAGGGGCAATCAGCCCCAGCATTTT
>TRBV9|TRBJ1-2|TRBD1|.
CASSVAQGAVGYTF
TGTGCCAGCAGCGTAGCACAGGGGGCAGTAGGCTACACCTTC